This TCR beta chain was identified in a study of cytomegalovirus exposure and HLA in healthy donors. PCR used 60 Vbeta primers and 13 Jbeta primers. Authors' processing steps: Per a later analysis, the number of unique TCR beta chains was roughly 87 million, of which roughly 11 million were shared. Sequencing used immunoSEQ multiplex PCR; TCRdb keeps in-frame clones, though not all of them. The V and J calls and clone size were taken over from that table, and D and trimming were inferred from the DNA. The repertoire holds tens of thousands of clones, approximately 68% seen once, with roughly 9.8% in the top ten. Study-level findings and limits: Cytomegalovirus association was listed for about 180 TCR beta chains. 87-base-pair reads could not separate some V segments, including TRBV6-2 and TRBV6-3.

Trimming removed 6 bases from V and 6 bases from J, with 15 bases in between. CDR1 and CDR2 from the germline V gene are LNHDA and SQIVND (reference sequence). The CDR3 contains 14 residues. Of note for this clone: No antigen is known for it.

The sample comprised PBMCs. The origin of this receptor is a woman under 40 in good health and CMV-seronegative. The rearrangement uses TRBV19 and TRBJ1-5, with D unresolved. DNA of the CDR3: TGTGCCAGTAGGGCCGAGGAGGCGGGTCAGCCCCAGCATTTT. This gives the protein CASRAEEAGQPQHF.